The 32 T cell receptor beta chains below all came from one sample that was sequenced in a study of TIL therapy for anti-PD-1-resistant metastatic lung cancer. Sequencing used immunoSEQ v3. This table comes from immunoSEQ multiplex PCR, and its TCRdb copy is limited to in-frame clones, with some not included. Of 25,000 to 35,000 clones listed, 74% are singletons. As for time point: pre-treatment sample, taken before nivolumab and TIL therapy. Sequences were derived from blood, sampled at baseline. These receptors were collected from a woman aged 25-85 years with non-small cell lung cancer.

The J gene is TRBJ2-7, the V gene TRBV5-6; 8 positions agree with TRBD2. Germline lookup yields CDR1 SGHDT and CDR2 YYEEEE. The CDR3 is 14 residues long. V trimming: 1 base; J trimming: 3 bases; junction bases outside the gene matches: 3. The CDR3 here is CASSLSSGNYEQYF. The DNA for the CDR3 is TGTGCCAGCAGCTTGAGTAGCGGGAACTACGAGCAGTACTTC.

V and J are TRBV15 and TRBJ2-6, with D uncertain. V lost 5 bases and J lost 0, with 5 bases in between. Germline V gives CDR1 LNHNV, CDR2 YYDKDF (reference sequence). This CDR3 has 14 amino acids. The CDR3 loop reads CATSADSGANVLTF. DNA for the CDR3: TGTGCCACCAGCGCCGACTCTGGGGCCAACGTCCTGACTTTC. Variable domain in full (rest from reference TRBV15 and TRBJ2-6): DAMVIQNPRYQVTQFGKPVTLSCSQTLNHNVMYWYQQKSSQAPKLLFHYYDKDFNNEADTPDNFQSRRPNTSFCFLDIRSPGLGDTAMYLCATSADSGANVLTFGAGSRLTVL.

This clone was recorded a few times. The genes are TRBV14 and TRBJ2-7; D is uncertain. CDR3 length equals 14 residues. The V end lost 1 base, the J end lost 6 bases, and 13 bases lay between the germline ends. Germline V gene sequence: CDR1 SGHDN, CDR2 FVKESK. The CDR3 DNA follows: TGTGCCAGCAGCCAAGGTTTTTATGGATCCGAGCAGTACTTC. This sequence encodes CASSQGFYGSEQYF.

This chain links TRBV30 with TRBJ1-6, with 9 bases that match TRBD1. Per the germline V gene, CDR1 is GTSNPN and CDR2 is SVGIG (reference sequence). With V trimmed by 7 bases and J by 7 bases, 5 bases remained unmatched. This CDR3 comprises 13 residues. The CDR3 DNA is TGTGCCTACGGGACAGGGTTAAATTCACCCCTCCACTTT. This sequence encodes CAYGTGLNSPLHF.

This clone turned up a few times. Other nucleotide sequences in the sample specify the same CDR3. The rearrangement links TRBV5-6 to TRBJ1-4; D is unresolved. Germline loops: CDR1 SGHDT, CDR2 YYEEEE. CDR3 length: 14 amino acids. Trimming stripped 4 bases from V and 6 bases from J, with 13 bases between. The DNA for the CDR3 is TGTGCCAGCAGCACCCTGGAGTTTGATGAAAAACTGTTTTTT. It specifies CASSTLEFDEKLFF.

The V gene is TRBV27, the J gene TRBJ2-1; D possibly corresponds to TRBD2 (5 bases). CDR3 size: 13 residues. Germline V lookup: CDR1 MNHEY, CDR2 SMNVEV (reference sequence). V was trimmed by 3 bases and J by 5 bases, leaving 8 bases between them. The CDR3 is CASSLFGNNEQFF. The CDR3 DNA is TGTGCCAGCAGTTTGTTCGGGAACAATGAGCAGTTCTTC.

The DNA of the CDR3 is TGTGCCAGCTCACCACCTAGGGACCCCTACGAGCAGTACTTC. It is translated as CASSPPRDPYEQYF. This chain links TRBV18 with TRBJ2-7, with D perhaps TRBD1 or TRBD2 (5 bases each). Germline lookup yields CDR1 KGHSH and CDR2 LQKENI. V was pared by 0 bases and J by 2 bases, with 8 bases between. CDR3 length: 14 residues.

In its sample, this clone was seen a few times. The rearrangement joins TRBV18 to TRBJ2-7; the D gene is possibly TRBD1 (6 bases). The CDR3 is 12 residues long. Trimming took off 5 bases at V and 4 bases at J, with 9 bases between the two ends. Germline-derived CDR1 and CDR2 are KGHSH and LQKENI. CDR3 protein: CASSTGSYEQYF. The CDR3 nucleotides read TGTGCCAGCTCAACAGGGTCTTACGAGCAGTACTTC.

The chain joins TRBV4-2 to TRBJ1-6; D gene unclear. Germline assignment: CDR1 LGHNA and CDR2 YNFKEQ. CDR3 length: 14 amino acids. The ends were cut back, 1 base at V and 5 bases at J, with 6 bases in the middle. DNA of the CDR3: TGTGCCAGCAGCCAAGGACGGAATAATTCACCCCTCCACTTT. Protein: CASSQGRNNSPLHF.

This clone occurred once. The chain joins TRBV6-1 to TRBJ1-1, with a weak D call TRBD1 (5 bases). Between the trimmed V and J ends, which lost 2 bases and 1 base, there was a span of 14 bases. Germline values: CDR1 MNHNS, CDR2 SASEGT. The CDR3 totals 16 residues. The CDR3 bases are TGTGCCAGCAGTGAAAAGATGGGCCAGGGGAACACTGAAGCTTTCTTT. Protein: CASSEKMGQGNTEAFF.

The genes are TRBV27 and TRBJ2-5, with D tentatively TRBD1 or TRBD2 (5 bases each). Germline assignment: CDR1 MNHEY and CDR2 SMNVEV (reference sequence). The CDR3 loop spans 13 amino acids. V was pared by 6 bases and J by 3 bases, with 11 bases between. CDR3 sequence reads: CASSFGGKETQYF. Here the CDR3 DNA reads TGTGCCAGCAGCTTTGGGGGTAAAGAGACCCAGTACTTC.

The CDR3 loop is CASSGQWRSNTGELFF. Here the CDR3 DNA reads TGTGCCAGCAGTGGCCAGTGGAGGTCGAACACCGGGGAGCTGTTTTTT. The chain couples TRBV28 to TRBJ2-2; a weak D match, TRBD2 (5 bases). Trimming took 5 bases from V and 0 from J, leaving 13 bases between them. The germline CDR1 and CDR2 sequences are MDHEN and SYDVKM. The CDR3 covers 16 residues.

This clone showed up just once. The V gene is TRBV15, the J gene TRBJ1-3; 9 bases align to TRBD1. Per the germline V gene, CDR1 is LNHNV and CDR2 is YYDKDF (reference sequence). The ends lost 2 bases at V and 4 bases at J; junction bases unmatched: 12. The CDR3 is 18 amino acids. For the CDR3, the DNA is TGTGCCACCAGCAGACCTCCGGGACAGGGACCTGGGGGAAACACCATATATTTT. Amino acid sequence: CATSRPPGQGPGGNTIYF. The full variable domain, its missing parts supplied by reference TRBV15 and TRBJ1-3, is DAMVIQNPRYQVTQFGKPVTLSCSQTLNHNVMYWYQQKSSQAPKLLFHYYDKDFNNEADTPDNFQSRRPNTSFCFLDIRSPGLGDTAMYLCATSRPPGQGPGGNTIYFGEGSWLTVV.

The J gene is TRBJ2-7, the V gene TRBV5-4, with 7 positions matching TRBD1. CDR1 and CDR2 from the germline V gene are SGHNT and YYREEE (reference sequence). The length of the CDR3 is 14 residues. The ends lost 7 bases at V and 2 bases at J; junction bases unmatched: 9. CDR3 in amino acids: CASGNRGQTYEQYF. DNA of the CDR3: TGTGCCAGCGGCAACAGGGGTCAAACCTACGAGCAGTACTTC.

The chain has TRBV5-1 and TRBJ2-3; TRBD2 matches 7 bases. V was pared by 5 bases and J by 3 bases, with 9 bases of the junction left unmatched. Germline CDR1 SGHRS, CDR2 YFSETQ. The CDR3 consists of 15 residues. This CDR3 is CASSIGGSRTDTQYF. As DNA, the CDR3 is TGCGCCAGCAGTATAGGCGGGAGTAGGACAGATACGCAGTATTTT.

The V and J genes are TRBV7-9 and TRBJ1-5, with 10 bases aligning to TRBD1. The CDR3 extends over 15 amino acids. Germline CDR1 is SEHNR and CDR2 is FQNEAQ (reference sequence). V was pared by 2 bases and J by 10 bases, with 8 bases of the junction left unmatched. The DNA for the CDR3 is TGTGCCAGCAGCTTACTCGGGACAGGGGCTGATCCCCAGCATTTT. Amino acids: CASSLLGTGADPQHF.

This chain links TRBV5-1 with TRBJ2-2, with D possibly being TRBD1 (5 bases). The CDR3 is 15 amino acids. CDR1 and CDR2 (germline): SGHRS, YFSETQ. V was cut by 6 bases and J by 2 bases, with 14 bases left in between. In DNA, the CDR3 is TGCGCCAGCACCCGAAGGGGCACCAACACCGGGGAGCTGTTTTTT. Its protein product is CASTRRGTNTGELFF.

The count of this clone is one. The chain links TRBV27 to TRBJ1-3; maybe TRBD1 (6 bases). Trimming removed 7 bases from V and 0 bases from J, with 22 bases in between. CDR1 and CDR2 (germline): MNHEY, SMNVEV (reference sequence). This CDR3 spans 18 amino acids. DNA for the CDR3: TGTGCCAGCAAGAGACAGGCGTCTTCGCCGAACTCTGGAAACACCATATATTTT. Protein sequence: CASKRQASSPNSGNTIYF.

This clone was observed once. J is TRBJ2-5 and V is TRBV28, with TRBD1 identical over 12 bases. With V trimmed by 4 bases and J by 4 bases, 4 bases remained unmatched. CDR1 and CDR2 from the germline V gene are MDHEN and SYDVKM. The CDR3 sequence is 15 residues long. The CDR3 region has the DNA TGTGCCAGCAGTTCCGGGACAGGGGGCTCAGAGACCCAGTACTTC. This encodes CASSSGTGGSETQYF.

The V and J genes are TRBV5-4 and TRBJ1-2; the D is unclear. Germline V gene data show CDR1 as SGHNT and CDR2 as YYREEE (reference sequence). V lost 2 bases, J lost 3 bases, and 11 bases lay in between. The CDR3 is 14 residues long. CDR3 amino acids: CASSFYPVDYGYTF. In DNA, the CDR3 is TGTGCCAGCAGCTTCTACCCCGTTGACTATGGCTACACCTTC.

The CDR3 DNA reads TGTGCCAGCAGCTCTAGCGGGAGTCGGACAGATACGCAGTATTTT. Its protein product is CASSSSGSRTDTQYF. The genes are TRBV7-6 and TRBJ2-3; 10 bases map to TRBD2. CDR3 size: 15 residues. The germline CDR1 and CDR2 sequences are SGHVS and FNYEAQ. V dropped 4 bases and J dropped 3; count of bases not matched to a gene: 4.

In its sample, this clone was seen a few times. The chain carries TRBV7-6 and TRBJ2-5; D is tentatively TRBD1 or TRBD2 (6 bases each). The CDR3 consists of 17 residues. Germline CDR1 SGHVS, CDR2 FNYEAQ. Trimming removed 1 base at V and 4 bases at J, with 19 bases between. The CDR3 here is CASSLVGGQGIGETQYF. The CDR3 bases are TGTGCCAGCAGCTTAGTAGGGGGGCAGGGGATAGGAGAGACCCAGTACTTC.

This clone was recorded a few times. V is TRBV11-2 and J is TRBJ2-7; D is possibly TRBD2 (5 bases). The CDR3 loop spans 14 amino acids. V was cut by 2 bases and J by 7 bases, with 15 bases left in between. Germline CDR1 is SGHAT and CDR2 is FQNNGV. This CDR3 is CASSLTGRTGEQYF. In DNA form, the CDR3 reads TGTGCCAGCAGCTTAACGGGAAGGACGGGGGAGCAGTACTTC.

The chain links TRBV29-1 to TRBJ1-2; D possibly corresponds to TRBD1 (6 bases). Per the germline V gene, CDR1 is SQVTM and CDR2 is ANQGSEA. V was shortened by 5 bases and J by 0 bases, with 16 bases between the two germline ends. The CDR3 spans 15 residues. The CDR3 loop reads CSVPGELLTNYGYTF. The CDR3 bases are TGCAGCGTTCCAGGGGAGCTACTGACTAACTATGGCTACACCTTC.

The V and J genes are TRBV19 and TRBJ1-2; 10 bases map to TRBD1. CDR1 is LNHDA and CDR2 is SQIVND in the germline V gene (reference sequence). V was clipped by 6 bases and J by 6 bases; unmatched bases: 13. CDR3 length equals 16 residues. CDR3 DNA sequence: TGTGCCAGTAGGCTAATCCCGGGACAGGGGTTAGATGGCTACACCTTC. Protein: CASRLIPGQGLDGYTF.

The chain joins TRBV6-5 to TRBJ2-3; a possible D gene is TRBD2 (5 bases). The CDR3 has 15 residues. Trimming pared 2 bases from V and 1 base from J, leaving 10 bases between. Germline V gene data show CDR1 as MNHEY and CDR2 as SVGAGI. The CDR3 loop is CASSYEGSRTDTQYF. For the CDR3, the DNA is TGTGCCAGCAGTTACGAGGGTAGTCGCACAGATACGCAGTATTTT.

This clone has more than one count but fewer than ten. V is TRBV4-1 and J is TRBJ2-1; D perhaps matches TRBD2 (6 bases). V was cut by 4 bases and J by 0 bases, with 10 bases left in between. Germline CDR1 MGHRA, CDR2 YSYEKL. The CDR3 is 15 residues long. The CDR3 coding sequence is TGCGCCAGCAGCCTGACTAGAAGCTCCTACAATGAGCAGTTCTTC. This encodes CASSLTRSSYNEQFF.

The J gene is TRBJ2-4, the V gene TRBV6-6; 10 nucleotides align to TRBD1. The V and J ends lost 5 bases and 7 bases, in that order; junction bases with no gene match: 5. The CDR3 spans 14 residues. The V gene's germline CDR1 is MNHNY and CDR2 SVGAGI (reference sequence). The CDR3 loop is CASSQPGQGNIQYF. Written as DNA, the CDR3 is TGTGCCAGCAGTCAACCGGGACAGGGGAACATTCAGTACTTC.

This chain connects TRBV30 to TRBJ1-2; TRBD1 agrees at 9 bases. Unmatched junction bases numbered 6, after V lost 5 bases and J lost 5 bases. Germline V CDR1 and CDR2: GTSNPN, SVGIG (reference sequence). The CDR3 extends over 13 amino acids. The CDR3 here is CAWFTGGFYGYTF. The CDR3 DNA follows: TGTGCCTGGTTTACAGGGGGCTTTTATGGCTACACCTTC.

The chain recombines TRBV18 with TRBJ2-7; either TRBD1 or TRBD2 may supply D (6 bases each). Deletions cut 6 bases from V and 6 bases from J, with 15 bases between. Germline CDR1 and CDR2: KGHSH and LQKENI. This CDR3 has 13 residues. The CDR3 bases are TGTGCCAGCTCCAAAGGGGGGCTCGGCGAGCAGTACTTC. Protein product: CASSKGGLGEQYF. The full variable domain, its missing parts supplied by reference TRBV18 and TRBJ2-7, is NAGVMQNPRHLVRRRGQEARLRCSPMKGHSHVYWYRQLPEEGLKFMVYLQKENIIDESGMPKERFSAEFPKEGPSILRIQQVVRGDSAAYFCASSKGGLGEQYFGPGTRLTVT.

This chain connects TRBV30 to TRBJ1-2, with D perhaps TRBD1 (5 bases). V dropped 4 bases and J dropped 3 bases, with 12 bases sitting between them. Germline V gene lookup returns CDR1 GTSNPN and CDR2 SVGIG (reference sequence). The CDR3 extends over 13 amino acids. The DNA for the CDR3 is TGTGCCTGGACTCCCGGCAGGGACTATGGCTACACCTTC. Translated, it gives CAWTPGRDYGYTF.

The chain combines TRBV29-1 with TRBJ1-1, with a weak D call TRBD1 (5 bases). Trimming took 6 bases from V and 3 from J, leaving 14 bases between them. Germline V gene data show CDR1 as SQVTM and CDR2 as ANQGSEA. There are 13 residues in the CDR3. CDR3 in DNA: TGCAGCGTCGGGACCCTAATGGACACTGAAGCTTTCTTT. Amino acid sequence: CSVGTLMDTEAFF.